These 22 T cell receptor beta chains were sequenced from one sample in a study of identical twins. TCRdb redid the calling of the 5' RACE reads with MiXCR, one entry per CDR3 protein. This repertoire shows approximately 210,000 distinct CDR3 sequences, about 15% found once; its top ten account for 40%. The sample was also linked to a second study, of T cells expressing NK-cell markers.

Input material: CD8+ T cells sorted from blood. The receptors originated from a woman under 30 in good health.

This chain links TRBV7-9 with TRBJ2-7; 12 nucleotides agree with TRBD2. The length of the CDR3 is 17 residues. From germline, CDR1 is SEHNR and CDR2 FQNEAQ (reference sequence). The trim removed 5 bases at V and 1 base at J, leaving 9 bases unmatched. In DNA, the CDR3 is TGTGCCAGCAGCGCTAGCGGGAGGGGCTTTCTTTCCTACGAGCAGTACTTC. Protein sequence: CASSASGRGFLSYEQYF.

This clonotype is classed as medium-sized. The V gene is TRBV27, the J gene TRBJ1-2; D is possibly TRBD1 (5 bases). Between the trimmed V and J ends, which lost 10 bases and 6 bases, there was a span of 12 bases. This CDR3 contains 11 residues. Per the germline V gene, CDR1 is MNHEY and CDR2 is SMNVEV (reference sequence). CDR3 region: CATRAGDGYTF. CDR3 nucleotides: TGTGCCACCAGAGCGGGGGATGGCTACACCTTC.

This clonotype appeared a few times. The V gene is TRBV19, the J gene TRBJ1-2; D remains unclear. With 3 bases removed from V and 4 bases from J, the gap between germline ends came to 15 bases. Germline V CDR1 and CDR2: LNHDA, SQIVND (reference sequence). The CDR3 sequence is 15 residues long. In nucleotides, the CDR3 is TGTGCCAGTAGTATCGGTCCTGCATTAGGCTATGGCTACACCTTC. Its translation: CASSIGPALGYGYTF.

The chain joins TRBV9 to TRBJ2-3; no firm D call. This CDR3 is built from 14 residues. Trimming cost V 0 bases and J 2 bases, with 7 bases left between them. Germline V gives CDR1 SGDLS, CDR2 YYNGEE. The CDR3, as DNA: TGTGCCAGCAGCGTAGAGACGATCACAGATACGCAGTATTTT. Amino acids: CASSVETITDTQYF.

The chain couples TRBV19 to TRBJ2-7, with 8 bases identical to TRBD2. Germline V gives CDR1 LNHDA, CDR2 SQIVND (reference sequence). V lost 5 bases to trimming and J lost 5 bases; unmatched junction nucleotides: 5. The CDR3 has 13 amino acids. The CDR3 protein is CASSLTSVNEQYF. CDR3 DNA sequence: TGTGCCAGTAGTCTGACTAGCGTGAACGAGCAGTACTTC.

The V call is TRBV5-1, the J call TRBJ1-1; TRBD1 is a possible D gene (6 bases). Trimming shortened V by 4 bases and J by 5 bases, and 18 bases separated the two germline ends. Per germline, CDR1 SGHRS and CDR2 YFSETQ. The CDR3 has 15 residues. The CDR3 sequence is CASSQAKTGGTEAFF. The DNA of the CDR3 is TGCGCCAGCAGCCAAGCCAAGACAGGAGGGACTGAAGCTTTCTTT.

This chain links TRBV27 with TRBJ2-1; D is ambiguous. Trimming cost V 0 bases and J 5 bases, with 11 bases left between them. The CDR3 is 15 residues long. Germline V gene sequence: CDR1 MNHEY, CDR2 SMNVEV (reference sequence). CDR3 DNA: TGTGCCAGCAGTTTATCCAGGATCACCGACAATGAGCAGTTCTTC. Its translation: CASSLSRITDNEQFF.

The genes are TRBV5-1 and TRBJ2-7; 7 bases align to TRBD1. Germline values: CDR1 SGHRS, CDR2 YFSETQ. The CDR3 contains 16 residues. Germline trimming cut 3 bases from V and 5 bases from J; bases unmatched to any gene: 14. CDR3 sequence reads: CASSSTLGTVGDEQYF. CDR3 in DNA: TGCGCCAGCAGCTCAACCCTCGGGACAGTAGGCGACGAGCAGTACTTC. The variable domain in full, with the rest retrieved from reference TRBV5-1 and TRBJ2-7, is KAGVTQTPRYLIKTRGQQVTLSCSPISGHRSVSWYQQTPGQGLQFLFEYFSETQRNKGNFPGRFSGRQFSNSRSEMNVSTLELGDSALYLCASSSTLGTVGDEQYFGPGTRLTVT.

This chain uses TRBV11-2 with TRBJ2-5; the D gene is possibly TRBD1 (6 bases). This CDR3 is built from 16 residues. Germline CDR1 and CDR2: SGHAT and FQNNGV. Trimming pared 3 bases from V and 0 bases from J, leaving 14 bases between. The CDR3, as DNA: TGTGCCAGCAGCTTGATGGGACATCCGTACCAAGAGACCCAGTACTTC. Its protein product is CASSLMGHPYQETQYF.

V is TRBV5-1 and J is TRBJ2-7, with D hard to call. Germline CDR1 SGHRS, CDR2 YFSETQ. With 4 bases removed from V and 1 base from J, the gap between germline ends came to 15 bases. The CDR3 totals 15 residues. The CDR3 nucleotides read TGCGCCAGCAGCCAGGAGATGGGCAGTTCCTACGAGCAGTACTTC. This codes for CASSQEMGSSYEQYF.

This clonotype was detected a few times. V and J are TRBV9 and TRBJ2-1; 7 nucleotides line up with TRBD2. Germline trimming cut 3 bases from V and 5 bases from J; bases unmatched to any gene: 8. The CDR3 is made up of 15 amino acids. Germline CDR1 and CDR2: SGDLS and YYNGEE. The CDR3 is CASSASGLPHNEQFF. In DNA, the CDR3 is TGTGCCAGCAGCGCTTCGGGACTACCCCACAATGAGCAGTTCTTC. Drawing the rest from reference TRBV9 and TRBJ2-1, the complete variable domain is DSGVTQTPKHLITATGQRVTLRCSPRSGDLSVYWYQQSLDQGLQFLIQYYNGEERAKGNILERFSAQQFPDLHSELNLSSLELGDSALYFCASSASGLPHNEQFFGPGTRLTVL.

This clonotype has a handful of counts. V is TRBV7-9 and J is TRBJ1-2; 10 bases are a match to TRBD1. Germline V gene lookup returns CDR1 SEHNR and CDR2 FQNEAQ (reference sequence). The V gene end was trimmed by 3 bases and the J gene end by 7 bases; junction bases not matched to a gene: 5. The CDR3 is 14 amino acids. CDR3 DNA: TGTGCCAGCAGCTTGGGACAGGGGACCCCTGGCTACACCTTC. This translates into CASSLGQGTPGYTF.

V and J are TRBV6-5 and TRBJ2-7; tentative D call: TRBD1 (5 bases). The length of the CDR3 is 13 residues. Between the trimmed V and J ends, which lost 0 bases and 4 bases, there was a span of 7 bases. Germline values: CDR1 MNHEY, CDR2 SVGAGI. CDR3 protein: CASSYSRAYEQYF. The CDR3 nucleotides are TGTGCCAGCAGTTACTCCAGGGCTTACGAGCAGTACTTC.

This chain links TRBV20-1 with TRBJ2-1, with 8 bases lining up with TRBD2. The CDR3 contains 16 residues. V lost 6 bases to trimming and J lost 0 bases; unmatched junction nucleotides: 10. Germline V gives CDR1 DFQATT, CDR2 SNEGSKA (reference sequence). CDR3: CSANPTGGASYNEQFF. The CDR3 DNA reads TGCAGTGCCAACCCTACCGGGGGGGCCTCCTACAATGAGCAGTTCTTC.

This clonotype was counted a few times. The chain links TRBV12-3 or TRBV12-4 to TRBJ1-1; TRBD1 aligns across 8 bases. Losses at the gene ends were 5 bases for V and 10 bases for J; bases not matched to a gene: 6. This CDR3 region has 12 residues. The CDR3 DNA reads as TGTGCCAGCAGTCGTGGACAGGGCCTAGCTTTCTTT. Amino acids: CASSRGQGLAFF.

The DNA of the CDR3 is TGTGCCAGTATTAGGGACAATGAGCAGTTCTTC. Translating gives CASIRDNEQFF. The chain recombines TRBV19 with TRBJ2-1, with D uncertain. The germline CDR1 and CDR2 sequences are LNHDA and SQIVND (reference sequence). This CDR3 has 11 amino acids. With 7 bases removed from V and 5 bases from J, the gap between germline ends came to 6 bases. The full variable domain, rest sourced from reference TRBV19 and TRBJ2-1, is DGGITQSPKYLFRKEGQNVTLSCEQNLNHDAMYWYRQDPGQGLRLIYYSQIVNDFQKGDIAEGYSVSREKKESFPLTVTSAQKNPTAFYLCASIRDNEQFFGPGTRLTVL.

Only a few counts were recorded for this clonotype. This chain connects TRBV6-1 to TRBJ2-7, with 7 bases lining up with TRBD1. This CDR3 region has 15 residues. Germline V lookup: CDR1 MNHNS, CDR2 SASEGT. V lost 6 bases to trimming and J lost 4 bases; unmatched junction nucleotides: 12. The CDR3 nucleotides read TGTGCCAGCAGCAACCGTGGGGGACAGTCATACGAGCAGTACTTC. Encoded protein: CASSNRGGQSYEQYF.

This clonotype has a handful of counts. The CDR3 DNA reads TGCAGTGCACCCCCGCCCGAGCAGTACTTC. As protein: CSAPPPEQYF. This sequence joins TRBV20-1 and TRBJ2-7; D is unclear. The CDR3 is 10 residues long. Germline V gene lookup returns CDR1 DFQATT and CDR2 SNEGSKA (reference sequence). Deletions cut 6 bases from V and 6 bases from J, with 9 bases between.

This clonotype was seen a few times. The chain carries TRBV7-6 and TRBJ1-2; no reliable D call. Deletions cut 0 bases from V and 0 bases from J, with 8 bases between. Looked up from germline, CDR1 is SGHVS and CDR2 is FNYEAQ. The CDR3 covers 15 residues. CDR3 coding DNA: TGTGCCAGCAGCTTAGCTGGCAGTTCTAACTATGGCTACACCTTC. This gives the protein CASSLAGSSNYGYTF.

This clonotype was seen more than once but under ten times. This chain connects TRBV10-2 to TRBJ2-5; 9 bases align to TRBD2. Germline V gives CDR1 WSHSY, CDR2 SAAADI. After removal of 8 bases from V and 0 bases from J, the junction contained 7 bases not matched to a gene. The CDR3 sequence is 15 residues long. The CDR3 protein is CASLGLAGNQETQYF. For the CDR3, the DNA is TGCGCCAGCCTTGGGCTAGCGGGAAACCAAGAGACCCAGTACTTC.

This chain connects TRBV7-8 to TRBJ2-1, with TRBD2 as a possible D gene (6 bases). Germline CDR1 is SGHVS and CDR2 is FQNEAQ. Deletions cut 4 bases from V and 8 bases from J, with 18 bases between. The CDR3 is made up of 15 amino acids. CDR3 coding DNA: TGTGCCAGCAGCTACTGGGGACTCTCCGCCGATGAGCAGTTCTTC. Translating it yields CASSYWGLSADEQFF.

This clonotype was observed a few times. The chain is built from TRBV2 and TRBJ2-5; D may be TRBD2 (7 bases). Germline V gene data show CDR1 as SNHLY and CDR2 as FYNNEI. V shed 8 bases and J shed 5 bases, with 18 bases lying between them. The CDR3 has 14 residues. The CDR3 here is CASLFPGGFETQYF. CDR3 sequence (DNA): TGTGCCAGCCTGTTCCCGGGGGGCTTCGAGACCCAGTACTTC.